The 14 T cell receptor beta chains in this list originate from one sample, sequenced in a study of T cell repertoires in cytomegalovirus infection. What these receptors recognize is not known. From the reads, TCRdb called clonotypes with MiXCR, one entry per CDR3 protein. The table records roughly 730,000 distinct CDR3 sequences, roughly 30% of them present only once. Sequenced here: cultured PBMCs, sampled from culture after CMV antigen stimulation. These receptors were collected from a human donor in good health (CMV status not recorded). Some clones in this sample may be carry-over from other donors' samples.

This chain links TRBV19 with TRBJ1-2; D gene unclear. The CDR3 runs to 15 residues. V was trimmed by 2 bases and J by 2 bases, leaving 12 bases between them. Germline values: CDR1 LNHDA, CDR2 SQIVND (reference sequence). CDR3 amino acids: CASSIWEPINYGYTF. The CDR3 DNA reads TGTGCCAGTAGTATATGGGAGCCAATAAACTATGGCTACACCTTC.

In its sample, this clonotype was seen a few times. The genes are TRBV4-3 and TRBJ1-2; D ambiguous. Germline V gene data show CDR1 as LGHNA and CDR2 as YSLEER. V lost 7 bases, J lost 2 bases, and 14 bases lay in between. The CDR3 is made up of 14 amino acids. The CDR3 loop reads CASTAKYTNYGYTF. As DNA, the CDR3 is TGCGCCAGCACCGCCAAGTATACCAACTATGGCTACACCTTC.

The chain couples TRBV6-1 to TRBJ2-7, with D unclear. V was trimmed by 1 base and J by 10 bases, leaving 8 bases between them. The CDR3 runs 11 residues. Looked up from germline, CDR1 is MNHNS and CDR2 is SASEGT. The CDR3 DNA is TGTGCCAGCAGTGAAGGTGGGAAACAGTACTTC. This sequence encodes CASSEGGKQYF.

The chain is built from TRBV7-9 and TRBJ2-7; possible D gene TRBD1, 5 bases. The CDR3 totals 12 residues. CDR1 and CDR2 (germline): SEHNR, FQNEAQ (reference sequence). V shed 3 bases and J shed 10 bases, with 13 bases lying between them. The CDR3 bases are TGTGCCAGCAGCTTTCCCCTAGGGGTCCAGTACTTC. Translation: CASSFPLGVQYF.

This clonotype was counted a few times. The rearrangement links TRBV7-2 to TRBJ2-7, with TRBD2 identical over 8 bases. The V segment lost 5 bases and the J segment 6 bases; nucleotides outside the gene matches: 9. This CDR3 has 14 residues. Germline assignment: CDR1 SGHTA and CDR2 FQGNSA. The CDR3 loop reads CASSPGGVGSEQYF. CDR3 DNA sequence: TGTGCCAGCAGCCCGGGGGGGGTAGGGTCCGAGCAGTACTTC.

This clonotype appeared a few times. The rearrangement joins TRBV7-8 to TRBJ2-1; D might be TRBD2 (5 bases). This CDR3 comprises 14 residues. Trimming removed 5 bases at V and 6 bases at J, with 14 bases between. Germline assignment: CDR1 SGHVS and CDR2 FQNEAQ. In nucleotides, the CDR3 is TGTGCCAGCAGCCCCGAGGGTTGGCGCAATGAGCAGTTCTTC. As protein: CASSPEGWRNEQFF. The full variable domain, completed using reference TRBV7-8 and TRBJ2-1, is GAGVSQSPRYKVAKRGQDVALRCDPISGHVSLFWYQQALGQGPEFLTYFQNEAQLDKSGLPSDRFFAERPEGSVSTLKIQRTQQEDSAVYLCASSPEGWRNEQFFGPGTRLTVL.

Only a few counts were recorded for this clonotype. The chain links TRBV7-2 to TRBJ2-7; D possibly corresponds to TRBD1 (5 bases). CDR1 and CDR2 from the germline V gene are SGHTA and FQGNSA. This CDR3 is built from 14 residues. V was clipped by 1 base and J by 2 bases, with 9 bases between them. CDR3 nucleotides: TGTGCCAGCAGCTTAGGGGGCGCCGCCTACGAGCAGTACTTC. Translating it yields CASSLGGAAYEQYF.

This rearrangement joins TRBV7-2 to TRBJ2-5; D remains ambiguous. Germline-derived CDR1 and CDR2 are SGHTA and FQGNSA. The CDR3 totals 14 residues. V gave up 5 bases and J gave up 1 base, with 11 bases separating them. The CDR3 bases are TGTGCCAGCAGCCCTACCGGACCCCAAGAGACCCAGTACTTC. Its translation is CASSPTGPQETQYF.

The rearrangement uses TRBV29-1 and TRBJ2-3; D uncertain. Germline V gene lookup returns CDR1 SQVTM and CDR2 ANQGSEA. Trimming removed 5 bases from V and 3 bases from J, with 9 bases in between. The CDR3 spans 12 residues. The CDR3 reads CSVKIGTDTQYF. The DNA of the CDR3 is TGCAGCGTTAAGATTGGTACAGATACGCAGTATTTT.

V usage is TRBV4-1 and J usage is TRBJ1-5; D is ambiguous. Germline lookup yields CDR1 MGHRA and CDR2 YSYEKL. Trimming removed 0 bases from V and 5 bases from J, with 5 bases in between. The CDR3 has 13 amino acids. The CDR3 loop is CASSQDMYQPQHF. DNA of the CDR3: TGCGCCAGCAGCCAAGATATGTATCAGCCCCAGCATTTT.

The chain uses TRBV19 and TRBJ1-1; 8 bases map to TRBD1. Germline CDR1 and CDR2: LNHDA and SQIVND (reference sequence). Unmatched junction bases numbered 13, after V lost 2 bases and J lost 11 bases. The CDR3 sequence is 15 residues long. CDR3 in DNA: TGTGCCAGTAGTATAAGCGGCAGGGGGCGAGGTAAGGCTTTCTTT. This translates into CASSISGRGRGKAFF. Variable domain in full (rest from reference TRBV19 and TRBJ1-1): DGGITQSPKYLFRKEGQNVTLSCEQNLNHDAMYWYRQDPGQGLRLIYYSQIVNDFQKGDIAEGYSVSREKKESFPLTVTSAQKNPTAFYLCASSISGRGRGKAFFGQGTRLTVV.

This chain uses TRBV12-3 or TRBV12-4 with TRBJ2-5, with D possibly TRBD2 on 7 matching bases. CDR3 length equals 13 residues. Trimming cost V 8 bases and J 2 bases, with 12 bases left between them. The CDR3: CASGGAAQETQYF. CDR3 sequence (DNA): TGTGCCAGCGGGGGGGCAGCGCAAGAGACCCAGTACTTC.

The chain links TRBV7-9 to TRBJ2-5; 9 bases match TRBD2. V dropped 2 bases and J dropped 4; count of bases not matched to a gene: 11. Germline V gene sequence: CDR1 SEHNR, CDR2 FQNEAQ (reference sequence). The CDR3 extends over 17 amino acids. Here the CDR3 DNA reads TGTGCCAGCAGCTTATTCCCTAGCGGGGCCCAAGGAGAGACCCAGTACTTC. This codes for CASSLFPSGAQGETQYF.

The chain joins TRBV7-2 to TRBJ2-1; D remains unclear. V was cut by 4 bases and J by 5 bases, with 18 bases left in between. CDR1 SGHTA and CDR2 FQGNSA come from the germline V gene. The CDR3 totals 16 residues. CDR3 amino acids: CASSSPPPTANNEQFF. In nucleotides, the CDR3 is TGTGCCAGCAGCTCCCCCCCCCCCACAGCTAACAATGAGCAGTTCTTC.